This T cell receptor beta chain is from a study of blood T cell repertoires in COVID-19. Study-level background: Whether acute or convalescent, the COVID-19 samples came from the United States, Italy and Spain. T cells, B-cell-depleted T cells, or PBMCs supplied cDNA or gDNA.

Authors' analysis steps: Scientists estimated how many nucleated cells there were by amplifying reference gene primers. Profiled with immunoSEQ multiplex PCR; TCRdb holds only in-frame clones, not every one. V, J and clone size are taken as reported in that table, and D and trimming were inferred from the DNA itself. The sample records 300,000 to 400,000 clones, around 82% being singletons. This CDR3 is 15 amino acids long. The V end lost 4 bases, the J end lost 2 bases, and 14 bases lay between the germline ends. From germline, CDR1 is SGHNT and CDR2 YYREEE (reference sequence). The sample taken for sequencing was peripheral blood. This TCR came from a man aged 25 to 40 with active or convalescent COVID-19. This chain joins TRBV5-4 and TRBJ2-3; tentatively, D is TRBD2 (6 bases). The chain's CDR3 is CASSTGPGDTDTQYF. DNA of the CDR3: TGTGCCAGCAGCACCGGGCCGGGGGACACAGATACGCAGTATTTT.